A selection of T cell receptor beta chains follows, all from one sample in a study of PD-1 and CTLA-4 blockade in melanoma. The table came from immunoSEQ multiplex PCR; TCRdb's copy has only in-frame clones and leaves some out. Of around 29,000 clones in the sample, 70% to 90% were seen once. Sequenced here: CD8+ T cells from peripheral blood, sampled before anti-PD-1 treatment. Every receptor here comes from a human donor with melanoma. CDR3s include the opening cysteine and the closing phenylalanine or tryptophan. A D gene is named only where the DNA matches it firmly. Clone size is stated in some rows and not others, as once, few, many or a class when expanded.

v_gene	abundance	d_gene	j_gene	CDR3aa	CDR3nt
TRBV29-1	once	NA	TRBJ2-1	CSVEVPLQGYGEQFF	TGCAGCGTTGAGGTTCCCTTGCAGGGTTACGGTGAGCAGTTCTTC
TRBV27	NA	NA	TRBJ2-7	CASSLSGGGVYEQYF	TGTGCCAGCAGTTTATCAGGCGGGGGCGTATACGAGCAGTACTTC
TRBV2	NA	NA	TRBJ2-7	CASRHDSYEQYF	TGTGCCAGCAGGCATGACTCCTACGAGCAGTACTTC
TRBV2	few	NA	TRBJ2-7	CASSPQAGASEQYF	TGTGCCAGCAGCCCCCAGGCAGGGGCCAGCGAGCAGTACTTC
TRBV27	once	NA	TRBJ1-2	CASSLYMRGGGYTF	TGTGCCAGCAGTTTATATATGAGGGGCGGAGGCTACACCTTC
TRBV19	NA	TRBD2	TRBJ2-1	CASSPSGRANEQFF	TGTGCCAGTAGTCCCAGCGGGAGGGCAAATGAGCAGTTCTTC
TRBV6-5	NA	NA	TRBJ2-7	CASSYGGVGEQYF	TGTGCCAGCAGTTACGGGGGCGTGGGAGAGCAGTACTTC
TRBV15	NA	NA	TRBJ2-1	CATSQVSSYNEQFF	TGTGCCACCAGCCAGGTAAGCTCCTACAATGAGCAGTTCTTC
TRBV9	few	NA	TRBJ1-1	CASSVEAVGDTEAFF	TGTGCCAGCAGCGTAGAAGCCGTCGGGGACACTGAAGCTTTCTTT
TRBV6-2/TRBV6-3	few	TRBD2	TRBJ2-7	CASSPLGSSGDIYEQYF	TGTGCCAGCAGCCCCCTGGGTTCTAGCGGAGATATTTACGAGCAGTACTTC
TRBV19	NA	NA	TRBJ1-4	CASSILRGRSNEKLFF	TGTGCCAGTAGTATCCTCCGGGGCAGAAGTAATGAAAAACTGTTTTTT
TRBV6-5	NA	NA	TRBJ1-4	CASTSFSGAEKLFF	TGTGCCAGCACATCATTCTCTGGGGCTGAAAAACTGTTTTTT
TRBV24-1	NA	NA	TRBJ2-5	CATSDFGTNSQTQYF	TGTGCCACCAGTGATTTTGGGACCAATTCGCAGACCCAGTACTTC